The rows below give T cell receptor beta chains drawn from one sample of a study of cytomegalovirus exposure and HLA in healthy donors. Profiling relied on immunoSEQ multiplex PCR, and the TCRdb table lists in-frame clones only, not all of them. The sample lists roughly 120,000 clones; roughly 62% were seen once. The sample was PBMCs. The receptors stem from a man younger than 45 in good health and CMV-seropositive. CDR3s include the opening cysteine and the closing phenylalanine or tryptophan. Each record gives: CDR3 length, V gene, J gene, CDR3 protein.

15	TRBV5-1	TRBJ2-3	CASSSGQGGTDTQYF
16	TRBV7-6	TRBJ2-1	CASSLGRDRGLNEQFF
16	TRBV18	TRBJ1-1	CASSPPDSFMNTEAFF
16	TRBV11-2	TRBJ2-5	CASSLDLGQGLETQYF
16	TRBV10-3	TRBJ2-3	CAISEGLAGATDTQYF
16	TRBV5-1	TRBJ2-5	CASSLVSSGAQETQYF
15	TRBV19	TRBJ1-2	CASSFPGGWGYGYTF
18	TRBV18	TRBJ2-1	CASSPLTGGSARYNEQFF
15	TRBV5-1	TRBJ2-1	CASSLEAGGYNEQFF
16	TRBV27	TRBJ2-7	CASSPHGAGGGYEQYF
15	TRBV6-5	TRBJ2-3	CASSYSGQEVDTQYF
14	TRBV5-1	TRBJ2-7	CASSLSQGGYEQYF
13	TRBV9	TRBJ1-1	CASSLGQGNEAFF
14	TRBV5-5	TRBJ2-7	CASSLEGQSVEQYF
13	TRBV6-9	TRBJ2-2	CASRSGITGELFF
16	TRBV4-2	TRBJ2-7	CASSQVAVTLTYEQYF
13	TRBV2	TRBJ1-1	CASSEGLAAGAFF
13	TRBV25-1	TRBJ2-7	CASKLKLAYEQYF
15	TRBV6-1	TRBJ2-1	CASSVASGTYNEQFF
13	TRBV15	TRBJ1-6	CATSRGSTSPLHF
14	TRBV7-8	TRBJ2-7	CASSPPLGSYEQYF
13	TRBV5-1	TRBJ1-2	CASSFTGAGGYTF
16	TRBV11-1	TRBJ2-2	CASSSHIRSNTGELFF
16	TRBV28	TRBJ1-2	CASSLGLGSHGYGYTF
15	TRBV4-2	TRBJ2-7	CASSHQGGSTYEQYF
13	TRBV5-1	TRBJ2-7	CASSLDKTGVRYF
14	TRBV19	TRBJ2-7	CASSISPGRYEQYF
17	TRBV27	TRBJ2-7	CASSELTYRDRVYEQYF
15	TRBV7-6	TRBJ1-2	CASSYFGGQENGYTF
15	TRBV5-1	TRBJ1-4	CASSPASDRGEKLFF
13	TRBV7-2	TRBJ2-3	CASNRQGADTQYF
17	TRBV15	NA	CATSRSTEGWSSYEQYF
13	TRBV28	TRBJ2-7	CASSPNGPYEQYF
15	TRBV12-5	TRBJ2-1	CASGGRTADRDEQFF
15	TRBV5-1	TRBJ2-1	CASTNAVSSYNEQFF
10	TRBV29-1	TRBJ2-3	CSTHTDTQYF
16	TRBV5-1	TRBJ2-7	CASSLAVLAGGGEQYF
16	TRBV5-1	TRBJ2-1	CASSSTSGSFVNEQFF
15	TRBV18	TRBJ2-3	CASSPGRVRTDTQYF
14	TRBV5-1	TRBJ1-1	CASSLEDSGTEAFF
14	TRBV4-2	TRBJ1-2	CASSRDRGGYGYTF
15	TRBV5-1	TRBJ2-7	CASSLFRGTIGEQYF
14	TRBV27	TRBJ2-7	CASSLGGVRGEQYF
15	TRBV18	TRBJ2-1	CASSMGAGGLNEQFF
15	TRBV2	TRBJ1-3	CASRPDRSSGNTIYF
14	TRBV5-1	TRBJ2-7	CASSSGTGGGEQYF
15	TRBV19	TRBJ2-7	CASSIWTSGTYEQYF
15	TRBV5-6	TRBJ1-1	CASSRPTGSNTEAFF
15	TRBV6-1	TRBJ2-4	CASTEGGFAKNIQYF
14	TRBV5-1	TRBJ1-4	CASSLTGGDEKLFF
13	TRBV5-1	TRBJ1-1	CASSWTVNTEAFF
15	TRBV11-3	TRBJ2-1	CASSLEGGGGNEQFF
14	TRBV5-1	TRBJ2-3	CASSRRGVTDTQYF
16	TRBV2	TRBJ1-1	CASSEHPRGFNTEAFF
15	TRBV19	TRBJ1-5	CASRNRVYSNQPQHF